The 27 T cell receptor beta chains below were found in one sample sequenced in a study of blood T cell repertoires in COVID-19. Clones were read by immunoSEQ multiplex PCR, and TCRdb kept only the in-frame ones, dropping some. The sample has roughly 220,000 clones, roughly 85% seen once; the top ten hold approximately 2.6%. The specimen was peripheral blood. The receptors derive from a man aged 45-65 years who had recovered from COVID-19.

The chain has TRBV28 and TRBJ2-5; tentative D call: TRBD2 (6 bases). Trimming pared 6 bases from V and 3 bases from J, leaving 11 bases between. The CDR3 contains 13 residues. Germline values: CDR1 MDHEN, CDR2 SYDVKM. The chain's CDR3 is CASRLREEETQYF. DNA of the CDR3: TGTGCCAGCAGGCTCAGGGAGGAAGAGACCCAGTACTTC.

The J gene is TRBJ2-3, the V gene TRBV7-9, with a weak D call TRBD2 (5 bases). The CDR3 loop spans 15 amino acids. The germline V and J ends were trimmed by 5 bases and 1 base, with 13 bases remaining between them. The V gene's germline CDR1 is SEHNR and CDR2 FQNEAQ (reference sequence). CDR3 loop: CASSPSRERTDTQYF. DNA for the CDR3: TGTGCCAGCAGCCCTAGCCGGGAACGCACAGATACGCAGTATTTT.

The chain has TRBV29-1 and TRBJ2-7; perhaps TRBD2 as D (6 bases). Germline CDR1 is SQVTM and CDR2 is ANQGSEA. Trimming took 4 bases from V and 3 from J, leaving 16 bases between them. CDR3 length: 14 amino acids. CDR3 nucleotide sequence: TGCAGCGTTGCCCATCGTAGCGGAAACTACGAGCAGTACTTC. Translation gives CSVAHRSGNYEQYF.

The rearrangement joins TRBV9 to TRBJ2-2; tentatively, D is TRBD2 (6 bases). CDR3 length: 14 amino acids. V was trimmed by 6 bases and J by 0 bases, leaving 9 bases between them. Germline V gene data show CDR1 as SGDLS and CDR2 as YYNGEE. This chain's CDR3 is CASNAGPNTGELFF. The CDR3 DNA follows: TGTGCCAGCAACGCGGGGCCGAACACCGGGGAGCTGTTTTTT.

The chain's CDR3 is CASSGGLAGNSYNEQFF. The CDR3 region has the DNA TGTGCCAGCAGCGGGGGACTAGCGGGCAACTCCTACAATGAGCAGTTCTTC. The V gene is TRBV9, the J gene TRBJ2-1; 12 bases are shared with TRBD2. The CDR3 extends over 17 amino acids. CDR1 SGDLS and CDR2 YYNGEE come from the germline V gene. The trim removed 3 bases at V and 0 bases at J, leaving 4 bases unmatched.

The chain uses TRBV4-2 and TRBJ1-1, with 7 bases fitting TRBD1. Trimming removed 3 bases from V and 1 base from J; junction bases left unmatched: 8. There are 16 residues in the CDR3. Germline CDR1 is LGHNA and CDR2 is YNFKEQ. CDR3 sequence (DNA): TGTGCCAGCAGCCAGCCGGACAGGAAAGAGAACACTGAAGCTTTCTTT. Residues: CASSQPDRKENTEAFF.

This chain uses TRBV2 with TRBJ1-4, with 7 bases that match TRBD1. The CDR3 covers 15 residues. With V trimmed by 4 bases and J by 1 base, 3 bases remained unmatched. Germline V CDR1 and CDR2: SNHLY, FYNNEI. The CDR3 coding sequence is TGTGCCAGCAGTGTGCAGGGGGGAACTAATGAAAAACTGTTTTTT. Encoded protein: CASSVQGGTNEKLFF.

This clone was seen just once. The rearrangement joins TRBV19 to TRBJ2-7; 9 nucleotides agree with TRBD2. This CDR3 has 16 residues. V was clipped by 4 bases and J by 0 bases; unmatched bases: 7. The germline V gene has CDR1 LNHDA and CDR2 SQIVND (reference sequence). CDR3 loop: CASSKTSGTSSYEQYF. DNA for the CDR3: TGTGCCAGTAGTAAGACTAGCGGTACCTCCTCCTACGAGCAGTACTTC. Full variable domain (rest looked up from reference TRBV19 and TRBJ2-7): DGGITQSPKYLFRKEGQNVTLSCEQNLNHDAMYWYRQDPGQGLRLIYYSQIVNDFQKGDIAEGYSVSREKKESFPLTVTSAQKNPTAFYLCASSKTSGTSSYEQYFGPGTRLTVT.

The chain combines TRBV3-1 (or the pseudogene TRBV3-2) with TRBJ2-3, with D possibly being TRBD1 (5 bases). Germline V gives CDR1 LGHDT, CDR2 YNNKEL (reference sequence). The CDR3 sequence is 15 residues long. V lost 2 bases to trimming and J lost 1 base, with 10 bases between them. CDR3 DNA sequence: TGTGCCAGCAGCCAAAGGGGTTCGGGCACAGATACGCAGTATTTT. This encodes CASSQRGSGTDTQYF.

This clone was counted between two and nine times. The rearrangement joins TRBV28 to TRBJ1-5; possible D gene TRBD1, 6 bases. The ends were cut back, 3 bases at V and 4 bases at J, with 10 bases in the middle. Germline CDR1 MDHEN, CDR2 SYDVKM. The CDR3 extends over 14 amino acids. The CDR3 sequence is CASSFGQGNQPQHF. In DNA, the CDR3 is TGTGCCAGCAGTTTTGGTCAGGGGAATCAGCCCCAGCATTTT.

This rearrangement joins TRBV21-1 to TRBJ2-7; TRBD2 is taken as the D call from the table, unchecked against the DNA. TRBV21-1 is listed as a pseudogene. The CDR3 length is 15 residues. CDR3 DNA sequence: TGTGCCAGCAGTCCCTCCTTAACGCGGACCTACGAGCAGTACTTC. Residues: CASSPSLTRTYEQYF.

The chain employs TRBV30 and TRBJ2-1, with a weak D call TRBD2 (7 bases). This CDR3 has 16 residues. V was trimmed by 0 bases and J by 7 bases, leaving 19 bases between them. Germline V gene lookup returns CDR1 GTSNPN and CDR2 SVGIG (reference sequence). Here the CDR3 reads CAWSVRGRELRNEQFF. CDR3 sequence (DNA): TGTGCCTGGAGTGTACGGGGGCGGGAGCTTCGGAATGAGCAGTTCTTC.

This clone showed up just once. The V call is TRBV6-5, the J call TRBJ1-3, with D uncertain. Germline CDR1 and CDR2: MNHEY and SVGAGI. The V gene lost 2 bases and the J gene lost 4 bases, with 12 bases spanning the gap. The CDR3 is 15 amino acids. Here the CDR3 DNA reads TGTGCCAGCAGTTACATCACGGGAACCGGAAACACCATATATTTT. Encoded protein: CASSYITGTGNTIYF.

The chain has TRBV28 and TRBJ1-2, with 9 bases that match TRBD1. The CDR3 totals 15 residues. V dropped 7 bases and J dropped 0; count of bases not matched to a gene: 6. CDR1 MDHEN and CDR2 SYDVKM come from the germline V gene. Written as DNA, the CDR3 is TGTGCCAGCACCTACGGGACAGGGCCTAACTATGGCTACACCTTC. Its protein is CASTYGTGPNYGYTF.

The chain employs TRBV19 and TRBJ2-3; D might be TRBD2 (6 bases). Germline assignment: CDR1 LNHDA and CDR2 SQIVND (reference sequence). The CDR3 has 16 residues. Trimming took 6 bases from V and 1 from J, leaving 17 bases between them. The CDR3 loop reads CASRKWGTAGTDTQYF. The CDR3 coding sequence is TGTGCCAGTAGGAAATGGGGGACTGCCGGCACAGATACGCAGTATTTT.

V gene TRBV5-4 combines with J gene TRBJ1-2; 7 nucleotides align to TRBD1. With 3 bases clipped from V and 2 bases from J, the junction kept 10 bases outside the gene matches. Looked up from germline, CDR1 is SGHNT and CDR2 is YYREEE (reference sequence). The CDR3 runs 16 residues. The CDR3 nucleotides are TGTGCCAGCAGCTCCATAAGACAGGACAGGAACTATGGCTACACCTTC. This gives the protein CASSSIRQDRNYGYTF. The complete variable domain, with remaining parts taken from reference TRBV5-4 and TRBJ1-2, reads ETGVTQSPTHLIKTRGQQVTLRCSSQSGHNTVSWYQQALGQGPQFIFQYYREEENGRGNFPPRFSGLQFPNYSSELNVNALELDDSALYLCASSSIRQDRNYGYTFGSGTRLTVV.

In this sample, this clone turned up once. The rearrangement uses TRBV11-2 and TRBJ2-5; D call uncertain. Germline V lookup: CDR1 SGHAT, CDR2 FQNNGV. The V end was cut by 3 bases, the J end by 5 bases, with 19 bases between. This CDR3 contains 16 residues. CDR3 sequence: CASSFSHFGGGETQYF. Here the CDR3 DNA reads TGTGCCAGCAGCTTTTCTCACTTTGGCGGTGGGGAGACCCAGTACTTC.

The count of this clone is one. The V and J genes are TRBV19 and TRBJ2-1, with D tentatively TRBD2 (6 bases). The CDR3 runs 15 residues. CDR1 and CDR2 from the germline V gene are LNHDA and SQIVND (reference sequence). Trimming pared 2 bases from V and 9 bases from J, leaving 17 bases between. The CDR3, as DNA: TGTGCCAGTAGTATACCGTCGGGAGTAAAGAGTGAGCAGTTCTTC. Its protein product is CASSIPSGVKSEQFF.

Only a few counts were recorded for this clone. The J gene is TRBJ1-5, the V gene TRBV7-9; TRBD1 is a possible D gene (5 bases). Germline values: CDR1 SEHNR, CDR2 FQNEAQ (reference sequence). The CDR3 spans 14 residues. Deletions cut 5 bases from V and 0 bases from J, with 8 bases between. The CDR3 DNA is TGTGCCAGCAGCACAGGACGTAGCAATCAGCCCCAGCATTTT. The encoded protein is CASSTGRSNQPQHF.

The CDR3 nucleotides are TGTGCCAGCAGTAAACTAGCGGGCGAGCAGTACTTC. It specifies CASSKLAGEQYF. The chain links TRBV2 to TRBJ2-7, with TRBD2 identical over 9 bases. V dropped 5 bases and J dropped 6; count of bases not matched to a gene: 2. The CDR3 runs 12 residues. Germline CDR1 reads SNHLY; CDR2 reads FYNNEI.

The chain uses TRBV5-1 and TRBJ2-3; 10 bases match TRBD2. Looked up from germline, CDR1 is SGHRS and CDR2 is YFSETQ. The CDR3 runs to 17 residues. Trimming at V came to 6 bases and at J to 5 bases, leaving 15 bases not matched to a gene. DNA of the CDR3: TGCGCCAGCAACACACAAGGGTTAGCGGGAGGCAAAGATACGCAGTATTTT. Translating gives CASNTQGLAGGKDTQYF.

With regard to this clone: The sample carries other DNA sequences with the same CDR3. In DNA form, the CDR3 reads TGTGCCAGCAGTTTATTGGGCAGGAATCAGCCCCAGCATTTT. Translation gives CASSLLGRNQPQHF. The rearrangement links TRBV28 to TRBJ1-5; unclear D gene. Germline lookup yields CDR1 MDHEN and CDR2 SYDVKM. CDR3 length equals 14 residues. V was clipped by 1 base and J by 4 bases, with 8 bases between them. Based on the CDR3 plus reference TRBV28 and TRBJ1-5, the full variable domain is DVKVTQSSRYLVKRTGEKVFLECVQDMDHENMFWYRQDPGLGLRLIYFSYDVKMKEKGDIPEGYSVSREKKERFSLILESASTNQTSMYLCASSLLGRNQPQHFGDGTRLSIL.

The rearrangement links TRBV19 to TRBJ2-7; 10 bases map to TRBD2. The CDR3 has 16 amino acids. Germline V gene sequence: CDR1 LNHDA, CDR2 SQIVND (reference sequence). The junction had 8 bases not matched to a gene; V was cut back by 4 bases and J by 2 bases. Here the CDR3 DNA reads TGTGCCAGTAGTACCCCGACTAGCGGGTCTACCTACGAGCAGTACTTC. It codes for CASSTPTSGSTYEQYF.

The chain has TRBV11-2 and TRBJ2-3, with D tentatively TRBD2 (5 bases). Trimming took 5 bases from V and 0 from J, leaving 12 bases between them. This CDR3 spans 15 amino acids. Germline assignment: CDR1 SGHAT and CDR2 FQNNGV. In DNA form, the CDR3 reads TGTGCCAGCAGCGTATCGCGGACTAGCACAGATACGCAGTATTTT. Residues: CASSVSRTSTDTQYF.

The rearrangement uses TRBV2 and TRBJ2-3; 9 bases line up with TRBD2. V lost 7 bases, J lost 0 bases, and 17 bases stayed unmatched. Germline-derived CDR1 and CDR2 are SNHLY and FYNNEI. This CDR3 spans 19 amino acids. CDR3 region: CASKPNRKGLAASTDTQYF. The CDR3 DNA reads TGTGCCAGCAAACCGAATCGGAAGGGACTAGCAGCTAGCACAGATACGCAGTATTTT.

This rearrangement joins TRBV2 to TRBJ1-3, with D unresolved. CDR3 size: 17 residues. The germline V gene encodes CDR1 SNHLY and CDR2 FYNNEI. Trimming removed 1 base at V and 4 bases at J, with 17 bases between. CDR3 bases: TGTGCCAGCAGTGAAGGGCGGTTTGGGTATGCGGGAAACACCATATATTTT. The encoded protein is CASSEGRFGYAGNTIYF.

The chain couples TRBV7-9 to TRBJ2-6, with D possibly matching TRBD1 (5 bases). The V end lost 1 base, the J end lost 1 base, and 8 bases lay between the germline ends. Germline values: CDR1 SEHNR, CDR2 FQNEAQ (reference sequence). This CDR3 is built from 16 residues. CDR3 amino acids: CASSLGGSSGANVLTF. CDR3 nucleotides: TGTGCCAGCAGCTTAGGGGGCAGTTCTGGGGCCAACGTCCTGACTTTC.